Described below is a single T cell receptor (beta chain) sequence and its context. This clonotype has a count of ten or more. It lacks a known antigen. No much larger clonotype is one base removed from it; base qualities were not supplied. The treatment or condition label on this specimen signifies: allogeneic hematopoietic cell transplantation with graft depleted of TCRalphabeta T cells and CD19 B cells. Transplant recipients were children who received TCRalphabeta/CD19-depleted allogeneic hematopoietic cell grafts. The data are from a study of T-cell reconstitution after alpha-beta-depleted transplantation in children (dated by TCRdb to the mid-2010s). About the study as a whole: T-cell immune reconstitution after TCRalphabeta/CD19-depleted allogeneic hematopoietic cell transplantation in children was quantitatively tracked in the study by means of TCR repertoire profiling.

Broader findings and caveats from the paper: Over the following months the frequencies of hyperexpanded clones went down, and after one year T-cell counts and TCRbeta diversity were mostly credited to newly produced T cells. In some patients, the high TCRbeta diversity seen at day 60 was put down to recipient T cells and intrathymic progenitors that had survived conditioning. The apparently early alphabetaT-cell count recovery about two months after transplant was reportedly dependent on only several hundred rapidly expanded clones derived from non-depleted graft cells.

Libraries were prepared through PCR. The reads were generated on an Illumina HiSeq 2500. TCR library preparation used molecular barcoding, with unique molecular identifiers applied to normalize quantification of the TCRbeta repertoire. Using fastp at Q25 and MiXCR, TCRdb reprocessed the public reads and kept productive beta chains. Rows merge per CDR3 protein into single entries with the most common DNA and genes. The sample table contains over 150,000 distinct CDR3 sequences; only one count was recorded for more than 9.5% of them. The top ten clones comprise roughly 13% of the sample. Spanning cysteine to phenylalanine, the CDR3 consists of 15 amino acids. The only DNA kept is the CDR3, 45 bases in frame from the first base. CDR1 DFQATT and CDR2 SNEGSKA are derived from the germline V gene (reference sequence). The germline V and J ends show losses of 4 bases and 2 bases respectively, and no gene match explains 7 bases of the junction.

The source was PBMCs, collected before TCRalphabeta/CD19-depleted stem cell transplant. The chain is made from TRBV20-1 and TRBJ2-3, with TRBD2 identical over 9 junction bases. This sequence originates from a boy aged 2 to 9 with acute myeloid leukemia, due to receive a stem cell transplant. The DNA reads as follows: TGCAGTGCTACTTCCCTAGCGGGATCCACAGATACGCAGTATTTT. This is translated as CSATSLAGSTDTQYF.